Sequencing of this T cell receptor (beta chain) was carried out in a study of identical twins. Study-level findings and limits: Findings came from cross-sectional statistics, without long-term follow-up of donors. Cord blood beta clonotypes that were abundant carried fewer insertions, and memory repertoires showed no such trend.

All of the donors were Caucasians in good health. The CDR3 is 19 amino acids. V lost 5 bases and J lost 0; bases outside the gene matches: 10. The germline gives CDR1 MNHEY, CDR2 SVGEGT. In regard to this clonotype: Antigen specificity is unknown.

TCRdb called the 5' RACE reads again in MiXCR, with one record for every CDR3 protein. The table lists 250,000 or so distinct CDR3 sequences, about 8.3% of them singletons. The same data also contributed to another study, on yellow fever vaccine responses in identical twins.

Sequencing was performed on CD8+ T cells sorted from blood. The sequence came from a woman younger than 35 in good health. The V and J genes are TRBV6-2 or TRBV6-3 and TRBJ2-1; TRBD2 matches at 13 bases. The CDR3 loop reads CASSRTSGRPSSSYNEQFF. The CDR3 DNA follows: TGTGCCAGCAGTAGGACTAGCGGGAGACCATCCAGCTCCTACAATGAGCAGTTCTTC.